This T cell receptor (beta chain) was retrieved from a study of cytomegalovirus exposure and HLA in healthy donors. Turning to the study itself: Genetic ancestry analysis placed about 84% of the roughly 400 donors that were genotyped in the Caucasian-associated cluster. Points from the study as a whole: Later analysis indicated greater clonal expansion among HLA-associated TCR beta chains than among equally common other chains. Most subjects' HLA-A and HLA-B alleles were reportedly predicted from TCR beta sequences.

The CDR3 extends over 11 amino acids. Germline V gene sequence: CDR1 SQVTM, CDR2 ANQGSEA. The V gene lost 6 bases and the J gene lost 4 bases, with 10 bases spanning the gap. PCR used 60 Vbeta primers and 13 Jbeta primers. Per the study methods: Among the unique TCR beta chains that a later analysis counted, about 81 million in all, roughly 10 million were shared. TCRdb's copy holds only in-frame clones and misses some; the assay was immunoSEQ multiplex PCR. Clone size and V and J calls were adopted from that table, with D and trimming inferred from the DNA. In the table there are roughly 190,000 clones, about four fifths of which are singletons. Notes on this clone: As yet, its antigen is unknown.

The sequenced sample consisted of PBMCs. This sequence originates from a young man in good health and CMV-seronegative. The V and J genes are TRBV29-1 and TRBJ2-7; weak D call: TRBD1 (6 bases). The CDR3 is CSVEDRYEQYF. The CDR3, as DNA: TGCAGCGTCGAGGACAGATACGAGCAGTACTTC.